These T cell receptor beta chains were read from a single sample in a study of beta chain features in type 1 diabetes. Only in-frame clones appear in the TCRdb table, and some are missing; sequencing was by immunoSEQ multiplex PCR. Of 600,000 to 700,000 clones detected, under 15% appear once; the ten largest clones hold 0.02% to 0.025%. The sequenced material came from naive CD4+ T cells from blood. The receptors come from a man between 18 and 35 years old with type 1 diabetes. CDR3s include the opening cysteine and the closing phenylalanine or tryptophan. D genes are given only for firm matches. Size tells how often a clone was seen (once, few, many) or the class of an expanded clone, and some rows leave it out.

TRBV7-2	TRBD1	NA	TRBJ1-3	TGTGCCAGCAGCTTTTTGCAGGGGGCTTCGGGAGGAAACACCATATATTTT	CASSFLQGASGGNTIYF
TRBV19	NA	NA	TRBJ1-2	TGTGCCAGTAGTCCCCCAGGGGCCGGCTACACCTTC	CASSPPGAGYTF
TRBV7-9	NA	NA	TRBJ1-1	TGTGCCAGCAGCCCGCAGGAGCTGAACACTGAAGCTTTCTTT	CASSPQELNTEAFF
TRBV28	TRBD1	few	TRBJ1-2	TGTGCCAGCAGCCACAGGGGTGGCTACACCTTC	CASSHRGGYTF
TRBV2	TRBD2	few	TRBJ2-3	TGTGCCAGCAGTGAAGGGCTAGCGGGGGTCACAGATACGCAGTATTTT	CASSEGLAGVTDTQYF
TRBV7-9	NA	NA	TRBJ2-3	TGTGCCAGCAGCCCCGGTCTGATAACGCAGTATTTT	CASSPGLITQYF
TRBV4-2	NA	NA	TRBJ1-5	TGTGCCAGCAGCCAAGCCGGTGGAGGAAAATACGGTCAGCCCCAGCATTTT	CASSQAGGGKYGQPQHF
TRBV30	NA	few	TRBJ2-2	TGTGCCTGGAGGGCGGACGCCCCGGGGGAGCTGTTTTTT	CAWRADAPGELFF
TRBV29-1	NA	NA	TRBJ1-2	TGCAGCGTTGAGGGGGATAGGCTCTATGGCTACACCTTC	CSVEGDRLYGYTF
TRBV4-1	NA	NA	TRBJ2-3	TGCGCCAGCAGCCAAGAAGTATTGAGGGCGGGTAGCACAGATACGCAGTATTTT	CASSQEVLRAGSTDTQYF
TRBV27	NA	NA	TRBJ2-4	TGTGCCACCTCGTTGACTCAAGGGGGCATTCAGTACTTC	CATSLTQGGIQYF
TRBV6-5	NA	once	TRBJ1-5	TGTGCCAGCAGTTCCGGGGCCCAAAGGGAGCCCCAGCATTTT	CASSSGAQREPQHF
TRBV2	NA	few	TRBJ1-2	TGTGCCAGCAGGTTGGCAGGGAAGGGCTACACCTTC	CASRLAGKGYTF
TRBV7-2	NA	few	TRBJ2-3	TGTGCCAGCAGCCCCTTTATCCGGACAGATACGCAGTATTTT	CASSPFIRTDTQYF
TRBV25-1	NA	few	TRBJ1-2	TGTGCCAGTCTTACAGGGACGGGCGGCTACACCTTC	CASLTGTGGYTF
TRBV15	TRBD1	few	TRBJ2-7	TGTGCCACCAGCAGAGATAGGGGACAGCCAAGCTCCTACGAGCAGTACTTC	CATSRDRGQPSSYEQYF
TRBV9	TRBD1	NA	TRBJ2-3	TGTGCCAGCAGCGACGGACAGGGGGCGAAGGGCACAGATACGCAGTATTTT	CASSDGQGAKGTDTQYF
TRBV5-4	TRBD1	NA	TRBJ1-5	TGTGCCAGTAAGGATGGGGACAGGGGCAATCAGCCCCAGCATTTT	CASKDGDRGNQPQHF
TRBV29-1	NA	few	TRBJ1-4	TGCAGCGTTGCACCTGTCGAAAATGAAAAACTGTTTTTT	CSVAPVENEKLFF
TRBV18	TRBD1	few	TRBJ2-7	TGTGCCAGCTCACCGCTAGTACCGGGACAGGGCCACGAGCAGTACTTC	CASSPLVPGQGHEQYF